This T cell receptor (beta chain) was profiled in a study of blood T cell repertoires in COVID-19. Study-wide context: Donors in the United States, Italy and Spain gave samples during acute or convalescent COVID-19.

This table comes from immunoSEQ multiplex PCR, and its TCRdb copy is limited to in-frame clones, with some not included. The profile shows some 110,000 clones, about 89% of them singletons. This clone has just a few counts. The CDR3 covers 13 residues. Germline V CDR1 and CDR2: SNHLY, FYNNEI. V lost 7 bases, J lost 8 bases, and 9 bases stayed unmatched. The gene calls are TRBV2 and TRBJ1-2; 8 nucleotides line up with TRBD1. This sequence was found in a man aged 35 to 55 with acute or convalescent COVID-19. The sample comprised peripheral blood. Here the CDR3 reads CASKGRDRTGYTF. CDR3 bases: TGTGCCAGCAAGGGGCGGGACAGGACGGGCTACACCTTC.